This T cell receptor beta chain was captured by sequencing in a study of immune cell composition in non-small cell lung cancer. For the study at large: Histologic subtype was mainly adenocarcinoma or squamous cell carcinoma.

Normal lung was taken at the farthest possible site, at least 3 cm from tumour. Assay: immunoSEQ multiplex PCR; the TCRdb copy retains only in-frame clones and omits some. The data show about 6,700 clones, 67% seen once. Trimming pared 4 bases from V and 1 base from J, leaving 16 bases between. The germline gives CDR1 SGHTA, CDR2 FQGNSA. The CDR3 has 16 amino acids. The sequence was obtained from a human donor with non-small cell lung cancer. The chain combines TRBV7-2 with TRBJ1-1, with TRBD1 as a possible D gene (6 bases). Sequences were obtained from non-adjacent lung tissue. CDR3 amino acids: CASSSPQGISNTEAFF. In DNA, the CDR3 is TGTGCCAGCAGCTCCCCACAGGGAATATCGAACACTGAAGCTTTCTTT.